A single sample is the source of the 7 T cell receptor beta chains below, sequenced in a study of blood T cell repertoires in COVID-19. Assay: immunoSEQ multiplex PCR; the TCRdb copy retains only in-frame clones and omits some. The sample includes a few hundred thousand clones, approximately 85% of them seen just once. The sample was PBMCs or T cells enriched from blood (not recorded which). These receptors were collected from a woman aged 45-60 years who had been exposed to COVID-19.

The chain employs TRBV4-1 and TRBJ2-7; 10 bases line up with TRBD1. V was pared by 1 base and J by 2 bases, with 5 bases of the junction left unmatched. Germline-derived CDR1 and CDR2 are MGHRA and YSYEKL. The CDR3 runs 16 residues. The CDR3 reads CASSQGGGTGAYEQYF. CDR3 DNA sequence: TGCGCCAGCAGCCAAGGAGGGGGGACAGGGGCCTACGAGCAGTACTTC.

The genes are TRBV7-8 and TRBJ2-7; the match to TRBD2 covers 7 bases. The CDR3 loop spans 14 amino acids. After removal of 5 bases from V and 5 bases from J, the junction contained 9 bases not matched to a gene. Germline CDR1 and CDR2: SGHVS and FQNEAQ. The CDR3 region has the DNA TGTGCCAGCAGCCCGGGCGGGGGAAGGGACGAGCAGTACTTC. Amino acids: CASSPGGGRDEQYF.

J is TRBJ1-5 and V is TRBV19; D might be TRBD1 (6 bases). The CDR3 is 15 residues long. Trimming took off 0 bases at V and 4 bases at J, with 10 bases between the two ends. Per germline, CDR1 LNHDA and CDR2 SQIVND (reference sequence). The CDR3 nucleotides read TGTGCCAGTAGTATAGAGGGAGACAGGAATCAGCCCCAGCATTTT. Amino acids: CASSIEGDRNQPQHF. The full variable domain, in which reference TRBV19 and TRBJ1-5 provide the parts outside the CDR3, is DGGITQSPKYLFRKEGQNVTLSCEQNLNHDAMYWYRQDPGQGLRLIYYSQIVNDFQKGDIAEGYSVSREKKESFPLTVTSAQKNPTAFYLCASSIEGDRNQPQHFGDGTRLSIL.

The gene calls are TRBV6-2 or TRBV6-3 and TRBJ2-7; TRBD1 is a possible D gene (6 bases). Trimming cost V 2 bases and J 6 bases, with 20 bases left between them. This CDR3 has 16 amino acids. Germline CDR1 reads MNHEY; CDR2 reads SVGEGT. The CDR3 loop reads CASSYRSGQGKGEQYF. Here the CDR3 DNA reads TGTGCCAGCAGTTACAGGAGTGGGCAGGGGAAAGGCGAGCAGTACTTC.

The genes are TRBV5-4 and TRBJ2-7, with 10 nucleotides matching TRBD2. Germline CDR1 and CDR2: SGHNT and YYREEE (reference sequence). V trimming: 4 bases; J trimming: 7 bases; junction bases outside the gene matches: 5. The CDR3 sequence is 13 residues long. The CDR3 sequence is CASSPGLAKEQYF. For the CDR3, the DNA is TGTGCCAGCAGCCCGGGACTAGCGAAGGAGCAGTACTTC. Complete variable domain (other parts from reference TRBV5-4 and TRBJ2-7): ETGVTQSPTHLIKTRGQQVTLRCSSQSGHNTVSWYQQALGQGPQFIFQYYREEENGRGNFPPRFSGLQFPNYSSELNVNALELDDSALYLCASSPGLAKEQYFGPGTRLTVT.

This clone was seen a single time. The chain joins TRBV10-3 to TRBJ1-1; D not resolved. Per the germline V gene, CDR1 is ENHRY and CDR2 is SYGVKD. Trimming shortened V by 7 bases and J by 10 bases, and 22 bases separated the two germline ends. The CDR3 consists of 14 residues. The CDR3 DNA is TGTGCCATCACCAGGTCCTCTTCTTACGACCCAGCTTTCTTT. Protein sequence: CAITRSSSYDPAFF.

This chain links TRBV10-1 with TRBJ1-1, with 10 bases that match TRBD1. The ends lost 2 bases at V and 6 bases at J; junction bases unmatched: 6. This CDR3 is 15 amino acids long. Germline CDR1 and CDR2: WNHNN and SYGVQD (reference sequence). The CDR3, as DNA: TGCGCCAGCAGTGAGAACTATGGGACAGGGGCTGAAGCTTTCTTT. As protein: CASSENYGTGAEAFF.